This T cell receptor (beta chain) was obtained from a study of cytomegalovirus exposure and HLA in healthy donors. Concerning this clone itself: Its antigen is still unknown.

PCR primers comprised 60 Vbeta and 13 Jbeta primers. Assay used: immunoSEQ multiplex PCR; TCRdb lists only in-frame clones, some missing. The sample includes approximately 150,000 clones. V was pared by 3 bases and J by 8 bases, with 11 bases of the junction left unmatched. The CDR3 runs to 16 residues. Germline lookup yields CDR1 SGHTA and CDR2 FQGNSA. Study conclusions and caveats: The investigators catalogued some 160 TCR beta chains as cytomegalovirus-associated. The number of N-insertions in an Asian-associated ancestry cluster was reportedly below the roughly 620-donor mean in a later analysis. Researchers reported that a few CMV-associated chains were confirmed in vitro as CMV antigen-specific.

The sequenced sample consisted of PBMCs. The rearrangement links TRBV7-2 to TRBJ2-3, with 10 bases that match TRBD2. The TCR comes from a woman aged 45-65 years in good health and CMV-seronegative. This CDR3 reads CASSLDKRGGRVTQYF. CDR3 DNA: TGTGCCAGCAGCTTGGACAAGCGGGGGGGCCGTGTTACGCAGTATTTT.